Listed below are T cell receptor beta chains from one sample, sequenced in a study of early stage breast cancer tumors. This table comes from immunoSEQ multiplex PCR, and its TCRdb copy is limited to in-frame clones, with some not included. Of some 47,000 clones listed, around 83% were seen once; the top ten hold about 1.4%. Sequencing used blood. These TCRs come from a person aged 45 to 59 with breast cancer. Both conserved end residues are part of each CDR3. D genes are given only for firm matches. Only some rows state a clone size, as once, few, many or a class for expanded clones.

abundance: .; d_gene: TRBD2; j_gene: TRBJ2-3; v_gene: TRBV9; CDR3aa: CASSTRLAGDNTQYF; CDR3nt: TGTGCCAGCAGCACGCGACTAGCGGGAGATAATACGCAGTATTTT
abundance: .; d_gene: .; j_gene: TRBJ1-4; v_gene: TRBV14; CDR3aa: CASSRRGLGTNEKLFF; CDR3nt: TGTGCCAGCAGCCGGAGGGGATTGGGAACTAATGAAAAACTGTTTTTT
abundance: .; d_gene: .; j_gene: TRBJ2-1; v_gene: TRBV18; CDR3aa: CASSIPGLYNEQFF; CDR3nt: TGTGCCAGCTCAATACCGGGGCTATACAATGAGCAGTTCTTC
abundance: .; d_gene: TRBD2; j_gene: TRBJ2-1; v_gene: TRBV5-4; CDR3aa: CASSRGRGANSPNEQFF; CDR3nt: TGTGCCAGCAGTCGGGGGCGGGGGGCGAATAGCCCCAATGAGCAGTTCTTC
abundance: .; d_gene: .; j_gene: TRBJ1-4; v_gene: TRBV14; CDR3aa: CASSQASTNEKLFF; CDR3nt: TGTGCCAGCAGCCAAGCGAGTACTAATGAAAAACTGTTTTTT
abundance: .; d_gene: .; j_gene: TRBJ2-2; v_gene: TRBV6-1; CDR3aa: CASTINTGELFF; CDR3nt: TGTGCCAGCACCATTAACACCGGGGAGCTGTTTTTT
abundance: .; d_gene: TRBD1; j_gene: TRBJ1-2; v_gene: TRBV9; CDR3aa: CASSVGTTGTGGGNYGYTF; CDR3nt: TGTGCCAGCAGCGTAGGGACTACCGGGACAGGGGGGGGTAACTATGGCTACACCTTC
abundance: once; d_gene: TRBD1; j_gene: TRBJ1-2; v_gene: TRBV5-8; CDR3aa: CASSSGNWLTGVNYGYTF; CDR3nt: TGTGCCAGCAGCTCCGGGAATTGGCTGACAGGGGTTAACTATGGCTACACCTTC
abundance: .; d_gene: TRBD1; j_gene: TRBJ2-5; v_gene: TRBV18; CDR3aa: CASSPRDSPETQYF; CDR3nt: TGTGCCAGCTCACCTCGGGACAGCCCAGAAACCCAGTACTTC
abundance: .; d_gene: TRBD1; j_gene: TRBJ1-2; v_gene: TRBV5-4; CDR3aa: CASSRTGGVYGYTF; CDR3nt: TGTGCCAGCAGCCGAACAGGGGGCGTTTATGGCTACACCTTC
abundance: .; d_gene: .; j_gene: TRBJ2-3; v_gene: TRBV29-1; CDR3aa: CSVGRTSTDTQYF; CDR3nt: TGCAGCGTTGGGAGGACTAGCACAGATACGCAGTATTTT
abundance: .; d_gene: .; j_gene: TRBJ2-1; v_gene: TRBV18; CDR3aa: CASSPPSQSSSYNEQFF; CDR3nt: TGTGCCAGCTCACCACCGAGTCAAAGTTCATCCTACAATGAGCAGTTCTTC
abundance: .; d_gene: .; j_gene: TRBJ2-2; v_gene: TRBV6-1; CDR3aa: CASSARGTGELFF; CDR3nt: TGTGCCAGCAGTGCTCGGGGGACCGGGGAGCTGTTTTTT
abundance: .; d_gene: .; j_gene: TRBJ1-5; v_gene: TRBV5-1; CDR3aa: CASSLGGSGTSQPQHF; CDR3nt: TGCGCCAGCAGCTTGGGAGGTTCAGGGACAAGTCAGCCCCAGCATTTT
abundance: once; d_gene: .; j_gene: TRBJ2-7; v_gene: TRBV27; CDR3aa: CASSSGKGMVQVEQYF; CDR3nt: TGTGCCAGCAGTTCTGGGAAGGGCATGGTTCAAGTCGAGCAGTACTTC
abundance: .; d_gene: .; j_gene: TRBJ1-2; v_gene: TRBV13; CDR3aa: CASSFGALTRVGGHGYTF; CDR3nt: TGTGCCAGCAGCTTTGGAGCCCTGACCCGGGTGGGGGGCCATGGCTACACCTTC
abundance: .; d_gene: TRBD1; j_gene: TRBJ2-7; v_gene: TRBV6-1; CDR3aa: CASRGQGGYEQYF; CDR3nt: TGTGCCAGCAGGGGACAGGGGGGCTACGAGCAGTACTTC
abundance: .; d_gene: TRBD2; j_gene: TRBJ2-1; v_gene: TRBV5-1; CDR3aa: CASSPLAGVKYNEQFF; CDR3nt: TGCGCCAGCAGCCCGCTAGCGGGGGTGAAATACAATGAGCAGTTCTTC
abundance: once; d_gene: .; j_gene: TRBJ2-5; v_gene: TRBV7-2; CDR3aa: CASSSRRGNQETQYF; CDR3nt: TGTGCCAGCAGCTCGAGACGCGGCAACCAAGAGACCCAGTACTTC
abundance: .; d_gene: TRBD2; j_gene: TRBJ2-7; v_gene: TRBV28; CDR3aa: CASSSSSGGVYEQYF; CDR3nt: TGTGCCAGCAGTTCCTCTAGCGGGGGGGTGTACGAGCAGTACTTC
abundance: .; d_gene: .; j_gene: TRBJ2-5; v_gene: TRBV27; CDR3aa: CASSSRGETQYF; CDR3nt: TGTGCCAGCAGTTCTCGAGGGGAGACCCAGTACTTC
abundance: .; d_gene: .; j_gene: TRBJ1-5; v_gene: TRBV19; CDR3aa: CASSIRGPVTYQPQHF; CDR3nt: TGTGCCAGTAGTATAAGGGGCCCGGTCACTTATCAGCCCCAGCATTTT
abundance: .; d_gene: .; j_gene: TRBJ1-2; v_gene: TRBV19; CDR3aa: CASSANAFGDDGYTF; CDR3nt: TGTGCCAGTAGTGCCAATGCCTTTGGGGACGATGGCTACACCTTC
abundance: few; d_gene: TRBD2; j_gene: TRBJ2-6; v_gene: TRBV5-1; CDR3aa: CASRGTGGSGANVLTF; CDR3nt: TGCGCCAGCCGGGGGACGGGGGGTTCTGGGGCCAACGTCCTGACTTTC
abundance: few; d_gene: TRBD2; j_gene: TRBJ2-3; v_gene: TRBV7-2; CDR3aa: CASSFRLAGGSTDTQYF; CDR3nt: TGTGCCAGCAGCTTTCGCCTAGCGGGAGGGAGCACAGATACGCAGTATTTT
abundance: .; d_gene: .; j_gene: TRBJ1-1; v_gene: TRBV5-1; CDR3aa: CASSLAGDGTEAFF; CDR3nt: TGCGCCAGCAGCTTGGCAGGGGACGGCACTGAAGCTTTCTTT
abundance: .; d_gene: .; j_gene: TRBJ1-3; v_gene: TRBV7-2; CDR3aa: CASSLGRAGNTIYF; CDR3nt: TGTGCCAGCAGCTTAGGGAGGGCAGGAAACACCATATATTTT
abundance: .; d_gene: TRBD2; j_gene: TRBJ2-3; v_gene: TRBV4-2; CDR3aa: CASSQAGVGTDTQYF; CDR3nt: TGTGCCAGCAGCCAGGCGGGAGTGGGCACAGATACGCAGTATTTT
abundance: .; d_gene: .; j_gene: TRBJ2-2; v_gene: TRBV4-3; CDR3aa: CASSHSWADTGELFF; CDR3nt: TGCGCCAGCAGCCATTCGTGGGCGGACACCGGGGAGCTGTTTTTT
abundance: .; d_gene: .; j_gene: TRBJ2-2; v_gene: TRBV16; CDR3aa: CASSQSTGELFF; CDR3nt: TGTGCCAGCAGCCAATCGACGGGGGAGCTGTTTTTT
abundance: once; d_gene: .; j_gene: TRBJ2-3; v_gene: TRBV10-3; CDR3aa: CAISEPAFTDTQYF; CDR3nt: TGTGCCATCAGTGAGCCCGCGTTCACAGATACGCAGTATTTT
abundance: .; d_gene: .; j_gene: TRBJ2-7; v_gene: TRBV21-1; CDR3aa: CASIRTGAEQYF; CDR3nt: TGTGCCAGCATCCGGACAGGGGCCGAGCAGTACTTC
abundance: .; d_gene: TRBD1; j_gene: TRBJ1-2; v_gene: TRBV6-1; CDR3aa: CASREYWTGANYGYTF; CDR3nt: TGTGCCAGCAGAGAATACTGGACAGGGGCTAACTATGGCTACACCTTC
abundance: .; d_gene: .; j_gene: TRBJ1-1; v_gene: TRBV6-5; CDR3aa: CASSLGWMNTEAFF; CDR3nt: TGTGCCAGCAGCCTAGGGTGGATGAACACTGAAGCTTTCTTT
abundance: once; d_gene: .; j_gene: TRBJ1-1; v_gene: TRBV19; CDR3aa: CASGSLGEAFF; CDR3nt: TGTGCCAGTGGGTCTTTGGGGGAAGCTTTCTTT
abundance: .; d_gene: TRBD1; j_gene: TRBJ1-4; v_gene: TRBV7-9; CDR3aa: CASSSGQGAPRGEKLFF; CDR3nt: TGTGCCAGCAGCTCGGGACAGGGGGCGCCTCGGGGCGAAAAACTGTTTTTT
abundance: .; d_gene: .; j_gene: TRBJ2-7; v_gene: TRBV6-5; CDR3aa: CASSYTLRATYEQYF; CDR3nt: TGTGCCAGCAGTTACACTCTACGCGCCACCTACGAGCAGTACTTC
abundance: .; d_gene: .; j_gene: TRBJ2-1; v_gene: TRBV4-3; CDR3aa: CASSLRLGGRRNEQFF; CDR3nt: TGCGCCAGCAGCCTAAGGCTGGGGGGGCGGCGCAATGAGCAGTTCTTC
abundance: .; d_gene: TRBD2; j_gene: TRBJ2-3; v_gene: TRBV19; CDR3aa: CASSIRVSGRGRTDTQYF; CDR3nt: TGTGCCAGTAGTATTAGGGTGAGCGGGAGGGGAAGGACAGATACGCAGTATTTT
abundance: .; d_gene: .; j_gene: TRBJ1-2; v_gene: TRBV25-1; CDR3aa: CASSEAGKGYTF; CDR3nt: TGTGCCAGCAGTGAGGCGGGTAAAGGCTACACCTTC
abundance: .; d_gene: TRBD1; j_gene: TRBJ2-7; v_gene: TRBV6-1; CDR3aa: CASSDGTGRAYEQYF; CDR3nt: TGTGCCAGCAGTGACGGGACAGGGAGAGCCTACGAGCAGTACTTC
abundance: .; d_gene: .; j_gene: TRBJ1-1; v_gene: TRBV7-9; CDR3aa: CASSIPLGHTEAFF; CDR3nt: TGTGCCAGCAGCATACCCCTTGGTCACACTGAAGCTTTCTTT
abundance: once; d_gene: TRBD2; j_gene: TRBJ2-5; v_gene: TRBV7-9; CDR3aa: CAGLRGRGGPETQYF; CDR3nt: TGTGCCGGACTGCGAGGGCGGGGGGGACCGGAGACCCAGTACTTC